The T cell receptor (beta chain) under discussion was sequenced for a study of cytomegalovirus exposure and HLA in healthy donors (dated by TCRdb to 2015 to 2018). In terms of the full investigation: An earlier analysis of 587 of the donors reported 250 to 350 Gb of sequence data and 117 million unique TCR beta sequences obtained from 180 million or so T cells. Roughly 300 gigabases of sequencing data and around 80 million unique TCR sequences made up an early release that covered several hundred HLA-typed donors. Of the 350 to 450 genotyped donors, roughly 85% fell in the genetic ancestry cluster associated with self-reported Caucasian donors. The study was designed to test whether signatures of past pathogen exposure could be identified by cataloging public T cell receptors. The study used immunosequencing to profile the T cell repertoires of more than 650 subjects and linked those repertoires to cytomegalovirus serostatus. A separate validation cohort of 100 to 150 different subjects was used in addition to the approximately 700-subject first cohort. To predict cytomegalovirus infection status, the study brought together high-throughput TCR immunosequencing, statistical association of individual TCRs with disease status, and machine learning. In a later analysis, previously published TCR beta repertoires from several hundred donors were re-analyzed and high-resolution HLA genotyping was added so that TCR occurrence patterns could be studied. The later analysis used no new phenotypic data to find candidate immune exposures, relying instead on TCR beta sequences and their occurrence across donors. To decide whether each TCR beta V gene segment behaved as functional or pseudogenic, an earlier analysis of several hundred of the donors relied on high-throughput TCR beta sequencing. Donor age, sex, ethnicity and CMV serostatus were collected together with the repertoire data. Genome-wide SNP genotypes for about 60% of the roughly 700 donors were used in a later genetic analysis, which treated that subset as a discovery cohort. Every discovery cohort repertoire had been produced on one sequencing platform. HLA typing covered class I and class II loci at four-digit resolution. Typing coverage varied by locus: roughly 620-630 donors for A, B, C, DRB1 and DQB1; approximately 560 for DQA1; nearly 610 for DPA1; under 490 for DPB1. Because of strong linkage in the cohort, five DR-DQ haplotypes were treated as single units for association and clustering. Among approximately 370 genotyped donors of the cohort, an average of roughly 230,000 unique TCR beta nucleotide sequences was sequenced per donor, of which about 19% were non-productive.

The cohort was made up of hundreds of healthy bone marrow donors. At the time of sampling, every cohort member was nominally healthy, though immune exposures that went unrecorded were likely present. The donor was CMV seropositive and belonged to the group of 270 or so seropositive cohort members. A peripheral blood sample was provided by each donor, and peripheral blood mononuclear cells were used for TCR beta sequencing. Genomic DNA was extracted from the blood cell samples with the Qiagen DNeasy Blood Extraction Kit. Concerning this clone itself: The specificity of this receptor is unknown. Base qualities are missing; no much larger clone stands one base away.

CDR1 SNHLY and CDR2 FYNNEI were looked up in the germline V gene. From the cysteine through the phenylalanine, the CDR3 covers 14 amino acids. Only the CDR3 DNA is retained, 42 bases long and in frame from the first base. After removal of 4 bases from V and 6 bases from J, the junction retains 2 bases not matched to a gene. Summary of the overall study and its limitations: When HLA alleles, especially DR and DQ, strongly co-occurred, TCR associations were difficult to assign to individual alleles. A further reported finding was that TCR beta sequences accurately predicted the HLA-A and HLA-B alleles for most subjects in the first cohort. A cluster of highly shared sequence variants was judged likely to be a technical artifact of the sequencing pipeline. The authors suggested that the approach could potentially be generalized to other disease states and immunological phenotypes. Specific HLA alleles were associated with over 15,000 TCR beta sequences at a false discovery rate of 0.05 in a later analysis. Most TCR sequences were seen in very few donors, while some public TCRs were found in many individuals. Presence/absence analyses assumed roughly uniform sequencing depth across donors, an assumption that may not hold. Most CMV-associated TCR beta chains appeared to be HLA-restricted in a later analysis, and the HLA associations seemed to be driven largely by CMV exposure. Because the 87-base-pair reads could not distinguish some IMGT-functional V segments, including TRBV6-2 and TRBV6-3, those segments were excluded. Immune exposure information for the cohort was limited to CMV serostatus. According to a later genetic analysis, donors in an Asian-associated ancestry cluster had fewer N-insertions in productive TCRs than the approximately 690-donor mean. Correlated functional status among segregating V segments might be attributable to linkage disequilibrium, but an unknown experimental factor could not be ruled out. In vitro tests confirmed that a few of the cytomegalovirus-associated TCR beta chains recognize cytomegalovirus antigens. In a later analysis, TCR association rates were found to vary across HLA loci, with the most associated TCRs seen for DRB1 alleles and the fewest for HLA-C alleles. The classifier was reported to diagnose cytomegalovirus status with high specificity and sensitivity in both the original cohort and the validation cohort. Because counts were too low, about 17 rarely observed V segments, including chromosome 9 orphons, were excluded from the earlier analysis of 500 to 700 of the donors. In a later analysis, several top co-occurrence clusters were reported to appear linked to parvovirus B19, influenza, CMV and Epstein-Barr virus. An association between a missense DCLRE1C variant and V-gene and J-gene trimming of TCR beta chains was found in a later genetic analysis and replicated in an independent cohort. An earlier analysis of 587 of the donors showed that most TCR beta V segments appeared in productive rearrangements either about 87% or about 30% of the time, which broadly matched IMGT annotations. In a later analysis, HLA-associated TCR beta chains were found to be more clonally expanded and to have lower generation probabilities than equally common non-associated chains. Because HLA typing was missing for some donors at each locus, association tests included only the typed subset. This cohort had only TCR beta chains sequenced, and the lack of alpha or paired-chain data limited which features could be detected. The study listed 164 TCR beta chains as associated with cytomegalovirus.

Receptor libraries were prepared by the immunoSEQ multiplex PCR assay. For the multiplex PCR, a mixture combining 60 forward primers for TCR Vbeta segments and 13 reverse primers for TCR Jbeta segments was used. A multiplex PCR assay on genomic DNA amplified the CDR3 region of rearranged TCR beta genes. The Illumina HiSeq System was used to sequence the amplified TCR beta libraries as 87-base-pair reads. The source study handled its data this way. Across the 500 to 850 repertoires, a later analysis counted 75 million to 90 million unique TCR beta chains, roughly 11 million of which were shared by at least two donors. To remove PCR and sequencing errors, raw reads were error-corrected and collapsed into unique sequences using a nearest-neighbor algorithm that merged closely related sequences. V, D and J gene segments were assigned by aligning CDR3 sequences to IMGT reference sequences. Each retained sequence needed at least a six-nucleotide match to both a V gene segment and a J gene segment. A rearrangement counted as productive if the CDR3 had no stop codons and remained in frame with V and J, and every other rearrangement counted as non-productive. CDR3 was defined by IMGT convention, running from the second conserved V-encoded cysteine to the conserved J-encoded phenylalanine. The earlier analysis of 500 to 600 of the donors excluded sequences that lacked an unambiguous match to a single V gene segment. In an earlier analysis of some 590 of the donors, a V segment was called functional when productive rearrangements were above 56.7%, and segregating when the standard deviation between donors exceeded 5%. To diagnose cytomegalovirus status from the catalog of TCR beta chain sequences, a statistical classification framework was built. In a later analysis, V and J genes were assigned by comparing TCR nucleotide sequences against IMGT/GENE-DB human TR gene sequences. A later analysis assigned CDR3 sequences and most-parsimonious VDJ recombination scenarios with the TCRdist pipeline. In a later analysis, every TCR beta chain was defined by the combination of its CDR3 amino acid sequence and its V-gene family, and reads without a unique V-gene family were dropped. In a later analysis, several hundred highly shared, low-generation-probability nucleotide sequences were removed to address suspected cross-contamination and a sequencing artifact. A later analysis calculated a clonal expansion index for each public chain from normalized within-repertoire ranks of inferred template counts. A later analysis computed generation probabilities with a VDJ recombination model fitted to out-of-frame rearrangements, and checked the results against IGoR. In a later analysis, hypergeometric tests were used to score TCR-TCR, TCR-HLA and TCR-CMV co-occurrence, with a repertoire-size bias correction applied to TCR pairs. In a later analysis, false discovery rates were estimated by permuting HLA or CMV assignments 20 times. In a later analysis, co-occurring TCRs were grouped with DBSCAN, and TCRdist sequence similarity was added when clustering was performed within HLA-allele-positive subsets. Repertoires with fewer than 30,000 or more than 120,000 public chains were left out of co-occurrence clustering, as were about 5 repertoires with anomalous nucleotide sharing. TCRdb limited this immuneACCESS table to in-frame rearrangements with V and J called. A share of clones is missing; checked studies link under half to unresolved V genes, and the rest is unexplained. V and J calls and clone size come straight from that table; D and trimming were deduced from the DNA. In this sample the table shows 120,000 or so clones, roughly 80% of which occur a single time. The ten top clones hold roughly 30% of the sample.

Sequencing used PBMCs. The chain employs TRBV2 and TRBJ1-5; 11 central nucleotides agree with TRBD1. The TCR originated in a man aged 55 to 70 in good health and CMV-seropositive. The CDR3: CASSGTGGGQPQHF. The DNA reads as follows: TGTGCCAGCAGTGGGACAGGGGGCGGTCAGCCCCAGCATTTT.